The 3 T cell receptor beta chains below come from one sample, sequenced in a study of blood T cell repertoires in COVID-19. Clones were sequenced by immunoSEQ multiplex PCR, and TCRdb holds only the in-frame ones, with some missing. This sample has a few hundred thousand clones, with 80% to 90% found just once. Source material: PBMCs or T cells enriched from blood (not recorded which). All receptors derive from a man aged 25-40 years who had recovered from COVID-19.

V usage is TRBV2 and J usage is TRBJ1-4, with D hard to call. CDR1 is SNHLY and CDR2 is FYNNEI in the germline V gene. V shed 2 bases and J shed 13 bases, with 8 bases lying between them. The CDR3 has 11 amino acids. The CDR3 region has the DNA TGTGCCAGCAGTGAAAGCAAAATACTGTTTTTT. As protein: CASSESKILFF.

The chain combines TRBV5-1 with TRBJ2-2; a weak D match, TRBD2 (6 bases). This CDR3 contains 15 residues. Between the trimmed V and J ends, which lost 0 bases and 3 bases, there was a span of 9 bases. From germline, CDR1 is SGHRS and CDR2 YFSETQ. As DNA, the CDR3 is TGCGCCAGCAGCTTGGGCGGGACGGACACCGGGGAGCTGTTTTTT. Protein product: CASSLGGTDTGELFF.

The chain joins TRBV13 to TRBJ2-7, with a tentative D call TRBD2 (5 bases). Trimming took 5 bases from V and 2 from J, leaving 16 bases between them. This CDR3 spans 15 amino acids. Germline values: CDR1 PRHDT, CDR2 FYEKMQ (reference sequence). CDR3 sequence reads: CASSSGRGNPYEQYF. CDR3 DNA sequence: TGTGCCAGCAGCAGCGGACGGGGTAACCCCTACGAGCAGTACTTC.